This T cell receptor (beta chain) originates from a study of human T cells and chemical hapten exposure. Study-wide background: Cases of alopecia areata, totalis or universalis occurred in a predominantly female patient group. Points from the study as a whole: Expanded TCR sets contained significantly more large CDR3 similarity clusters than controls.

Ten or more counts support this clonotype. Antigen: not known. TCRdb re-called the RACE reads with MiXCR, one entry per CDR3 protein. The repertoire includes 38,000 or so distinct CDR3 sequences, 8% to 9.5% of them detected once, and approximately 25% sits in the top ten. This sample's time point: patch test 3, about 24 weeks after DPC sensitization. Treatment noted: therapeutic diphenylcyclopropenone sensitization with weekly scalp DPC. Unfractionated whole blood was the source from which total RNA was extracted. This CDR3 comprises 13 residues. The V gene lost 3 bases and the J gene lost 1 base, with 10 bases spanning the gap. The germline CDR1 and CDR2 sequences are SQVTM and ANQGSEA.

The chain uses TRBV29-1 and TRBJ2-7; tentative D call: TRBD2 (5 bases). This material consisted of whole blood, taken in connection with sensitization to the hapten diphenylcyclopropenone (DPC). The TCR originated in a man in his fifties with alopecia areata. Some clones in this sample may be carry-over from other donors' samples. The CDR3 loop reads CSVEGSWSYEQYF. The CDR3 DNA reads TGCAGCGTTGAGGGGAGCTGGTCCTACGAGCAGTACTTC.